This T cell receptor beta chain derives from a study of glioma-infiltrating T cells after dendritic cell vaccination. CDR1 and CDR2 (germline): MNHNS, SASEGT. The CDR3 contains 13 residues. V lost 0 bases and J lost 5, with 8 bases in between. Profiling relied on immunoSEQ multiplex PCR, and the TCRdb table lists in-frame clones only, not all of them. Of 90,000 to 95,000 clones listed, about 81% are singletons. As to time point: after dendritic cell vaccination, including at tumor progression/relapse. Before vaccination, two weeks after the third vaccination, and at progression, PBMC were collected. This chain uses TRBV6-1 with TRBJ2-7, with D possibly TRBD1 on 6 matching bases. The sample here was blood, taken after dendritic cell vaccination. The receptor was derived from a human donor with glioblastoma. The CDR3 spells CASSEANRDEQYF. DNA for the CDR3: TGTGCCAGCAGTGAAGCTAACAGGGACGAGCAGTACTTC.